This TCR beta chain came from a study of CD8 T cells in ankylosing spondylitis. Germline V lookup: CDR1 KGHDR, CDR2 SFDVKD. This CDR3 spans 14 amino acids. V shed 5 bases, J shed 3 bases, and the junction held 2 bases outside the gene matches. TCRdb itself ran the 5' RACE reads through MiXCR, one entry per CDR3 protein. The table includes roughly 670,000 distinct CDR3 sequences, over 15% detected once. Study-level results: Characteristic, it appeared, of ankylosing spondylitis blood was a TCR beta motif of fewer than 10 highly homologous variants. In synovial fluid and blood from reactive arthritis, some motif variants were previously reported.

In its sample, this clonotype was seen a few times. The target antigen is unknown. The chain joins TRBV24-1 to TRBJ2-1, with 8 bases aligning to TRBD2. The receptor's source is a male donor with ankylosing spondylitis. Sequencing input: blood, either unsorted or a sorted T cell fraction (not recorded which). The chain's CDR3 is CATSASGGYNEQFF. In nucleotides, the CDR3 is TGTGCCACCAGTGCAAGCGGGGGCTACAATGAGCAGTTCTTC.